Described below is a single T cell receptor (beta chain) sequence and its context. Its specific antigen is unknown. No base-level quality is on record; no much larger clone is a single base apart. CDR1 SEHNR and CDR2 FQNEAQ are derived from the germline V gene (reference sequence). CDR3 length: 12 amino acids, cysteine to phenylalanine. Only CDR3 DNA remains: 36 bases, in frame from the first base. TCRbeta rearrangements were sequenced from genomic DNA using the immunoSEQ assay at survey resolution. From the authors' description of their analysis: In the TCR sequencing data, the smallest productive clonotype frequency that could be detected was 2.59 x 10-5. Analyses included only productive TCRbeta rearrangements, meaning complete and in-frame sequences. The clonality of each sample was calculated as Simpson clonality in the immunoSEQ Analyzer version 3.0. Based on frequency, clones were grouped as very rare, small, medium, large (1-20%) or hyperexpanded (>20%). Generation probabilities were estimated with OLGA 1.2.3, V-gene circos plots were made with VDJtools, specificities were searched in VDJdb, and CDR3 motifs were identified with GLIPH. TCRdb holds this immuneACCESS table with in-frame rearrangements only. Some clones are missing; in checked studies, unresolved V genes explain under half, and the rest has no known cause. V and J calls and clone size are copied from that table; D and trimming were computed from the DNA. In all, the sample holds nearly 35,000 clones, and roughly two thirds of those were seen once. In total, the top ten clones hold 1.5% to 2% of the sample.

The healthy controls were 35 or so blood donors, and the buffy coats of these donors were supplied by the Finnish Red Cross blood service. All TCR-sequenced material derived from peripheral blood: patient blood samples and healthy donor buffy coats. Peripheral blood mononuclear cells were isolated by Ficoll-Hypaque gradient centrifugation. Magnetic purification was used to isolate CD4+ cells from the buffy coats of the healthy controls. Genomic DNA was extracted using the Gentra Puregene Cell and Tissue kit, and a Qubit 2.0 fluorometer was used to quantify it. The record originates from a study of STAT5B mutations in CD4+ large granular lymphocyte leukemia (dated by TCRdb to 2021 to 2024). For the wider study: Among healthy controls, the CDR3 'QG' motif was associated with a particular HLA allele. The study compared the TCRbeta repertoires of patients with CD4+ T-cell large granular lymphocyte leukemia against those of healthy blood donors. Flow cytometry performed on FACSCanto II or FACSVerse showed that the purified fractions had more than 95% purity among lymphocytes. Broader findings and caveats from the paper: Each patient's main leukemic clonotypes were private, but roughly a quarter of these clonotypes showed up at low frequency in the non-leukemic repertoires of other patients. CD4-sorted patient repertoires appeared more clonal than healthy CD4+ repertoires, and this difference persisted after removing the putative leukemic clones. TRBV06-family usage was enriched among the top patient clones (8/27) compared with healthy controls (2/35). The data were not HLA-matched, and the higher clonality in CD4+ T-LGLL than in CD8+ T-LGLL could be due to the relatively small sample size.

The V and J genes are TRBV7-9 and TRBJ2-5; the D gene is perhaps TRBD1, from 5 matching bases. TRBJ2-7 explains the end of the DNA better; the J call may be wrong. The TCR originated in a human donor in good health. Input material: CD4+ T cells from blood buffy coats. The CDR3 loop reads CASSFDRYEQYF. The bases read TGTGCCAGCAGCTTCGACAGATACGAGCAGTACTTC.